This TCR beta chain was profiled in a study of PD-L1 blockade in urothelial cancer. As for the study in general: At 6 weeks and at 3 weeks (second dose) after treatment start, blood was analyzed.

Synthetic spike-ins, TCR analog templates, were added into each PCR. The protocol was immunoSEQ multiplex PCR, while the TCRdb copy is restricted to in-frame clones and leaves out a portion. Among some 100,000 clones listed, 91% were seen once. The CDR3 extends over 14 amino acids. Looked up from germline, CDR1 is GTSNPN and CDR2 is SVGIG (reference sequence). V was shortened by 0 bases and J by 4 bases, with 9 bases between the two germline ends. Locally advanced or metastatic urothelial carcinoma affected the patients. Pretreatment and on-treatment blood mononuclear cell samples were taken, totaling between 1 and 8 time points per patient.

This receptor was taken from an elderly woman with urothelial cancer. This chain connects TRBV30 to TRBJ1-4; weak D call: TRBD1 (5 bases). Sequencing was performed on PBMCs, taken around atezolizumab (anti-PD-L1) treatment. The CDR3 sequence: CAWSVGAHNEKLFF. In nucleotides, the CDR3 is TGTGCCTGGAGTGTAGGGGCCCATAATGAAAAACTGTTTTTT.